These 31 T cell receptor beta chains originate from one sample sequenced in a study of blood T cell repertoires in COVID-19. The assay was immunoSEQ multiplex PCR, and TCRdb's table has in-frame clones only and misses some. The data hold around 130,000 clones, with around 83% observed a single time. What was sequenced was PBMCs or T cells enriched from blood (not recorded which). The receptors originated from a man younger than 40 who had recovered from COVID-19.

The CDR3 protein is CASSVASPGGNYGYTF. The CDR3 coding sequence is TGTGCCAGCAGCGTAGCATCCCCGGGAGGGAACTATGGCTACACCTTC. V gene TRBV9 combines with J gene TRBJ1-2, with D unresolved. Trimming took 0 bases from V and 2 from J, leaving 14 bases between them. The CDR3 spans 16 residues. Germline CDR1 reads SGDLS; CDR2 reads YYNGEE.

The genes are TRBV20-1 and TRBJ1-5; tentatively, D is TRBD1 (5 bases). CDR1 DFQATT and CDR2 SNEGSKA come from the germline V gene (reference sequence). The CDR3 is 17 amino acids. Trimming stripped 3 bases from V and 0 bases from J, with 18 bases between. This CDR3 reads CSASAQGSTYSNQPQHF. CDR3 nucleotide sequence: TGCAGTGCTAGTGCTCAGGGCTCTACCTATAGCAATCAGCCCCAGCATTTT.

The CDR3 loop is CASSLVEQFF. Here the CDR3 DNA reads TGTGCCAGCAGCCTCGTAGAGCAGTTCTTC. V is TRBV11-2 and J is TRBJ2-1; D uncertain. V was clipped by 5 bases and J by 10 bases, with 6 bases between them. Looked up from germline, CDR1 is SGHAT and CDR2 is FQNNGV. This CDR3 contains 10 residues.

This CDR3 is CASRDRVTEAFF. For the CDR3, the DNA is TGTGCCAGCCGGGACAGGGTTACTGAAGCTTTCTTT. The chain combines TRBV19 with TRBJ1-1; 9 bases are a match to TRBD1. The J segment lost 5 bases and the V segment lost 9 bases, leaving 4 bases of the junction unmatched. Germline CDR1 LNHDA, CDR2 SQIVND (reference sequence). The CDR3 extends over 12 amino acids.

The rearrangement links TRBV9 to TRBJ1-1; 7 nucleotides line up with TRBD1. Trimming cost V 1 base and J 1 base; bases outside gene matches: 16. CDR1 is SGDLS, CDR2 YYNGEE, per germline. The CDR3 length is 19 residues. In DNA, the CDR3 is TGTGCCAGCAGCGTATGGCTCTTCGCGGGCAGGGGGGAGAACACTGAAGCTTTCTTT. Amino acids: CASSVWLFAGRGENTEAFF.

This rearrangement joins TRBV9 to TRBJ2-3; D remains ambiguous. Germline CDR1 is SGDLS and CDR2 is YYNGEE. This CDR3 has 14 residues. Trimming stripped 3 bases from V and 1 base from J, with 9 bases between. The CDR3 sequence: CASSENSRTDTQYF. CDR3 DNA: TGTGCCAGCAGCGAAAACTCACGCACAGATACGCAGTATTTT.

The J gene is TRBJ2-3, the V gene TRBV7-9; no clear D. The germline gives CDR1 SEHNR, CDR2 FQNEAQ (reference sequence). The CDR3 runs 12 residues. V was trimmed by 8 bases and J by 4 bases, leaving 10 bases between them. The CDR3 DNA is TGTGCCAGCCTCTCAGAATCAGATACGCAGTATTTT. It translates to CASLSESDTQYF.

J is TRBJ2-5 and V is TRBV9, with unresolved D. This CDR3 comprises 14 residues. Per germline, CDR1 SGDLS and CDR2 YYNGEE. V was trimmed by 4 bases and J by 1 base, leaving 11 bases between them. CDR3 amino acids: CASSPTDFQETQYF. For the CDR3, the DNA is TGTGCCAGCAGCCCCACAGATTTCCAAGAGACCCAGTACTTC.

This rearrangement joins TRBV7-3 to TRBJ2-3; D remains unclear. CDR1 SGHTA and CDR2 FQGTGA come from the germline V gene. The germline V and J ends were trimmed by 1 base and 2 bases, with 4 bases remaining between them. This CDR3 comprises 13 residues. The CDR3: CASSLMATDTQYF. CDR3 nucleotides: TGTGCCAGCAGCTTAATGGCCACAGATACGCAGTATTTT.

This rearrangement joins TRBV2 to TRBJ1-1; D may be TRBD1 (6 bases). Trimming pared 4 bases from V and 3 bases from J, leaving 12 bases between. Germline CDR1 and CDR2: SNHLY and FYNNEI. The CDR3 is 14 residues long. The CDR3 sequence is CASSGAGVDTEAFF. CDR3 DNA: TGTGCCAGCAGTGGGGCAGGGGTAGACACTGAAGCTTTCTTT.

CDR3 sequence: CASTMVGGYQPQHF. CDR3 nucleotide sequence: TGTGCCAGTACCATGGTAGGGGGCTATCAGCCCCAGCATTTT. V usage is TRBV19 and J usage is TRBJ1-5; 7 bases align to TRBD1. J lost 5 bases, V lost 7 bases, and 8 bases had no gene match. Germline lookup yields CDR1 LNHDA and CDR2 SQIVND (reference sequence). CDR3 length: 14 amino acids.

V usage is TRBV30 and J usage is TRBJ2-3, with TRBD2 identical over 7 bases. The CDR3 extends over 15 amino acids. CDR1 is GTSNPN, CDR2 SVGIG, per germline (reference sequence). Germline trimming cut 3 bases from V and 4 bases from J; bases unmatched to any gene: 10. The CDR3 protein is CAWSQWAGDADTQYF. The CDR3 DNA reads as TGTGCCTGGAGCCAGTGGGCGGGAGATGCAGATACGCAGTATTTT.

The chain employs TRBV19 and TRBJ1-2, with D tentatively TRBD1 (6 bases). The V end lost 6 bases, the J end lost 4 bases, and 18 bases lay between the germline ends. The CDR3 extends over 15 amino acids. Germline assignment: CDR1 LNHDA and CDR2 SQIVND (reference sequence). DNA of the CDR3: TGTGCCAGTAGAAGGGGGGGCAAGGATGGCTATGGCTACACCTTC. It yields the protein CASRRGGKDGYGYTF.

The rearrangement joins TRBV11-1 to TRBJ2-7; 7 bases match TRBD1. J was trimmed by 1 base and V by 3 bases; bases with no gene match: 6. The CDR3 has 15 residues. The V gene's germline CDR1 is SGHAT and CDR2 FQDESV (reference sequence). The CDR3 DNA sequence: TGTGCCAGCAGCTTTAAGACAGGGCAATCCTACGAGCAGTACTTC. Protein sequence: CASSFKTGQSYEQYF.

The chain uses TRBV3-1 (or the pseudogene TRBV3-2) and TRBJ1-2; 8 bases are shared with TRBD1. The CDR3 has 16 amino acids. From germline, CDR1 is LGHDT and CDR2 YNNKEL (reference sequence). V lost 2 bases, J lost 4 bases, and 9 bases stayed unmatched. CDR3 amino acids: CASSQHDGQGGYGYTF. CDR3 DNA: TGTGCCAGCAGCCAACACGACGGACAGGGAGGCTATGGCTACACCTTC.

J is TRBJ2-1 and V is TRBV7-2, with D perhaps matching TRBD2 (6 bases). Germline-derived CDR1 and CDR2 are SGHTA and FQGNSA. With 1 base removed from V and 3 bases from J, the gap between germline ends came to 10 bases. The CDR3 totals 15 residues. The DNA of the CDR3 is TGTGCCAGCAGCTTAGAACGGGGGAGCTACAATGAGCAGTTCTTC. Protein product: CASSLERGSYNEQFF.

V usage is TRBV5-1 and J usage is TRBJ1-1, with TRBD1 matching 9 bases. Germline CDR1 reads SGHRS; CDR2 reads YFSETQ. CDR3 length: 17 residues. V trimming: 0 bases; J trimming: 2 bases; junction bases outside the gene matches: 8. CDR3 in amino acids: CASSLGNTGGINTEAFF. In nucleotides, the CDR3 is TGCGCCAGCAGCTTGGGAAATACAGGGGGCATAAACACTGAAGCTTTCTTT.

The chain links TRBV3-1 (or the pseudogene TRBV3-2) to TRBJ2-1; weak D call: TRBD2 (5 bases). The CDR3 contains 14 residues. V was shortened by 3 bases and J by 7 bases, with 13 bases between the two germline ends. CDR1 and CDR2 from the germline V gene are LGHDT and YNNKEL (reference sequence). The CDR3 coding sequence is TGTGCCAGCAGCCATCCAAACACGGGGAATGAGCAGTTCTTC. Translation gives CASSHPNTGNEQFF.

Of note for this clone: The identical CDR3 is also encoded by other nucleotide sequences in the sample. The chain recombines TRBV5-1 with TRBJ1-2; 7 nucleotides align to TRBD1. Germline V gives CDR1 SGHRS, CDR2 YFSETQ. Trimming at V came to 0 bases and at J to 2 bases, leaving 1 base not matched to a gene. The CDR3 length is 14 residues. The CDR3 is CASSLDRGNYGYTF. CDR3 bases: TGCGCCAGCAGCTTGGACAGGGGAAACTATGGCTACACCTTC.

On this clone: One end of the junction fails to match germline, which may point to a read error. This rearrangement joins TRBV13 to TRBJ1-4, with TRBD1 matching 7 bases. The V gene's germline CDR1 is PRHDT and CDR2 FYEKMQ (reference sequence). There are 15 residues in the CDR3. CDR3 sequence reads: CASNLGKGGNEKLFF. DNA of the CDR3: TGTGCCAGCAACTTAGGAAAAGGGGGCAATGAAAAACTGTTTTTT.

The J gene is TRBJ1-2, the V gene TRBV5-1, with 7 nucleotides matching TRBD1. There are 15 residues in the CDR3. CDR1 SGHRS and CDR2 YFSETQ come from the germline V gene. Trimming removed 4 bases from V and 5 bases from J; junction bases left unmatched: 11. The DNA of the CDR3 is TGCGCCAGCAGCCCCCTTCCGGGACAGTCGTATGGCTACACCTTC. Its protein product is CASSPLPGQSYGYTF. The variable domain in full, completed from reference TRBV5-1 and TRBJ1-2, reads KAGVTQTPRYLIKTRGQQVTLSCSPISGHRSVSWYQQTPGQGLQFLFEYFSETQRNKGNFPGRFSGRQFSNSRSEMNVSTLELGDSALYLCASSPLPGQSYGYTFGSGTRLTVV.

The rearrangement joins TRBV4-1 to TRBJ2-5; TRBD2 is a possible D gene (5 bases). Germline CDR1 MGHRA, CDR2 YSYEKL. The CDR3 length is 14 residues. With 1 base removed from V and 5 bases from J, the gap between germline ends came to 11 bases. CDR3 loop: CASSQGLERETQYF. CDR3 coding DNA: TGCGCCAGCAGCCAAGGACTGGAGCGGGAGACCCAGTACTTC.

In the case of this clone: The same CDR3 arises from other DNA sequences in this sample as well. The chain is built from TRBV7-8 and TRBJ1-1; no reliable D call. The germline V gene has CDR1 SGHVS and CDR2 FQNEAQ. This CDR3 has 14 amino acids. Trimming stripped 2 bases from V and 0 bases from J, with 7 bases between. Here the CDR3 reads CASSLSTVNTEAFF. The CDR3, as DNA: TGTGCCAGCAGCTTAAGTACGGTGAACACTGAAGCTTTCTTT.

In nucleotides, the CDR3 is TGTGCCAGCAGCCAAAGGACTACACGTGTATCGAACACTGAAGCTTTCTTT. It is translated as CASSQRTTRVSNTEAFF. This chain uses TRBV3-1 (or the pseudogene TRBV3-2) with TRBJ1-1, with no clear D. Germline V lookup: CDR1 LGHDT, CDR2 YNNKEL (reference sequence). The germline V and J ends were trimmed by 2 bases and 1 base, with 17 bases remaining between them. The CDR3 is made up of 17 amino acids.

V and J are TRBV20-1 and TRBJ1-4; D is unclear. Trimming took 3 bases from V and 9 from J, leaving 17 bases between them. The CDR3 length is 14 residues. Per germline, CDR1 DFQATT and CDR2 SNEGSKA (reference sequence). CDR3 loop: CSASQSGSIKKLFF. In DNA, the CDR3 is TGCAGTGCTAGTCAATCCGGGTCGATTAAAAAACTGTTTTTT.

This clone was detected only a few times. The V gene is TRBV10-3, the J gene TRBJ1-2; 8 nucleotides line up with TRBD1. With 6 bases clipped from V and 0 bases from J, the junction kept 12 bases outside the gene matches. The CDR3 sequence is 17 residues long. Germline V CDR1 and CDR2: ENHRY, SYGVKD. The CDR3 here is CAISAPGTGPANYGYTF. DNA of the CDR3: TGTGCCATCAGCGCACCAGGGACAGGCCCAGCTAACTATGGCTACACCTTC.

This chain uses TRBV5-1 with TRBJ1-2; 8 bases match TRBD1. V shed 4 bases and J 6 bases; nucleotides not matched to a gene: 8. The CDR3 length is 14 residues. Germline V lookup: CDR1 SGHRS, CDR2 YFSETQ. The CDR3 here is CASSPRTGTDGYTF. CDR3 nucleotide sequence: TGCGCCAGCAGCCCGAGGACAGGGACGGATGGCTACACCTTC.

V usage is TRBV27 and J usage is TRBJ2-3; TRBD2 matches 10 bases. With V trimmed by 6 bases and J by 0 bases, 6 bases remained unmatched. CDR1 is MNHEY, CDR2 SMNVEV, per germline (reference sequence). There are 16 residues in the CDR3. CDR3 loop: CASSLAGESSTDTQYF. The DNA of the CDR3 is TGTGCCAGCAGCCTAGCGGGGGAATCTAGCACAGATACGCAGTATTTT.

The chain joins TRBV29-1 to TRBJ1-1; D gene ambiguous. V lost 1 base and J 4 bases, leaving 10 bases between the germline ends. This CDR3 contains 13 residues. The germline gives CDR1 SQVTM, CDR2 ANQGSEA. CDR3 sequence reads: CSVEGVVFTEAFF. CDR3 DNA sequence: TGCAGCGTTGAAGGCGTAGTATTCACTGAAGCTTTCTTT.

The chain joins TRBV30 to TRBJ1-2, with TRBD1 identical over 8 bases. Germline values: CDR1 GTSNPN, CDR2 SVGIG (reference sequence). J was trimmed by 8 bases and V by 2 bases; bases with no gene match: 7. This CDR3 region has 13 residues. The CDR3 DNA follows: TGTGCCTGGAGTCCCACCGGACAGGGCGGCTACACCTTC. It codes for CAWSPTGQGGYTF. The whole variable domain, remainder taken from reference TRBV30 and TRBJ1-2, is SQTIHQWPATLVQPVGSPLSLECTVEGTSNPNLYWYRQAAGRGLQLLFYSVGIGQISSEVPQNLSASRPQDRQFILSSKKLLLSDSGFYLCAWSPTGQGGYTFGSGTRLTVV.

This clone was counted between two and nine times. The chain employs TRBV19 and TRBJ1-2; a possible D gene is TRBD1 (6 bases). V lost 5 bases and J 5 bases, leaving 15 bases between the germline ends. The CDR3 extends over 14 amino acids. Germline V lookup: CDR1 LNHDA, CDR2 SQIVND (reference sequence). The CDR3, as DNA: TGTGCCAGTAGTTCCGAACCTACAGGGTATGGCTACACCTTC. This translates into CASSSEPTGYGYTF.